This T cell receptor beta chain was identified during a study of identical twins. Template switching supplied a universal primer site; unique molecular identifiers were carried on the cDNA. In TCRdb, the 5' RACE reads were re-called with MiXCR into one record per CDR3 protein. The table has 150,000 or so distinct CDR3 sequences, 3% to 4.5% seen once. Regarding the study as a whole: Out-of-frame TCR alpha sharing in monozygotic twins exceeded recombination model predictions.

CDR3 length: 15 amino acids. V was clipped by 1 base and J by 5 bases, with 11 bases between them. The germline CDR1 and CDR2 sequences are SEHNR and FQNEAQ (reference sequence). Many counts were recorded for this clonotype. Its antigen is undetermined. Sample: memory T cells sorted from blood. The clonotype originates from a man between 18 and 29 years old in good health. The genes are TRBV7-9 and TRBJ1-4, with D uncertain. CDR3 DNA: TGTGCCAGCAGCTTAGTACAGTCGCTGAATGAAAAACTGTTTTTT. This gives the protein CASSLVQSLNEKLFF.